Shown below are 8 T cell receptor beta chains from a single sample sequenced in a study of CD8 T cells in Susac syndrome. Random hexamers were used to reverse transcribe an amount of roughly 0.5 to 1 ug RNA. One entry per CDR3 protein, called by TCRdb with MiXCR from the immunoSEQ multiplex PCR reads. There are approximately 120,000 distinct CDR3 sequences in the sample; over 85% occur only once, and 0.065% to 0.09% lies in the top ten. The sequenced material came from CD4+ T cells from PBMCs. All receptors come from a human donor in good health.

This clonotype was observed a few times. The gene calls are TRBV5-6 and TRBJ2-3; 9 bases are a match to TRBD1. This CDR3 has 15 amino acids. V gave up 0 bases and J gave up 3 bases; unmatched junction bases: 2. The germline V gene has CDR1 SGHDT and CDR2 YYEEEE. CDR3 coding DNA: TGTGCCAGCAGCTTGGGGGGGACAGGGACAGATACGCAGTATTTT. Protein: CASSLGGTGTDTQYF.

V is TRBV4-3 and J is TRBJ1-2; no firm D call. V lost 0 bases and J 2 bases, leaving 7 bases between the germline ends. Germline lookup yields CDR1 LGHNA and CDR2 YSLEER. There are 14 residues in the CDR3. CDR3 sequence: CASSQDHGNYGYTF. The CDR3 DNA is TGCGCCAGCAGCCAAGATCACGGGAACTATGGCTACACCTTC.

In this sample, this clonotype turned up once. The chain recombines TRBV19 with TRBJ1-2, with D perhaps matching TRBD1 (6 bases). In germline, CDR1 is LNHDA, CDR2 SQIVND (reference sequence). The V and J ends lost 5 bases and 8 bases respectively, with 21 bases between them. This CDR3 spans 15 amino acids. CDR3 loop: CASSPTATLRGGYTF. CDR3 bases: TGTGCCAGTAGTCCGACCGCGACTCTTAGGGGGGGCTACACCTTC. The full variable domain, its missing parts supplied by reference TRBV19 and TRBJ1-2, is DGGITQSPKYLFRKEGQNVTLSCEQNLNHDAMYWYRQDPGQGLRLIYYSQIVNDFQKGDIAEGYSVSREKKESFPLTVTSAQKNPTAFYLCASSPTATLRGGYTFGSGTRLTVV.

The chain joins TRBV5-6 to TRBJ2-1; D perhaps matches TRBD2 (6 bases). V was clipped by 4 bases and J by 14 bases, with 13 bases between them. Germline V gives CDR1 SGHDT, CDR2 YYEEEE. This CDR3 is built from 11 residues. In DNA, the CDR3 is TGTGCCAGCAGCCGGCGGGAATCCGAGTTCTTC. Translation: CASSRRESEFF.

This sequence joins TRBV29-1 and TRBJ2-7; D is uncertain. V was clipped by 7 bases and J by 2 bases, with 18 bases between them. The CDR3 sequence is 14 residues long. The germline V gene encodes CDR1 SQVTM and CDR2 ANQGSEA. The DNA of the CDR3 is TGCAGCGCCGCATTAGAGCAGCGACCCTACGAGCAGTACTTC. This encodes CSAALEQRPYEQYF.

The rearrangement joins TRBV7-2 to TRBJ2-7; D gene ambiguous. Looked up from germline, CDR1 is SGHTA and CDR2 is FQGNSA. This CDR3 has 16 amino acids. V was shortened by 5 bases and J by 1 base, with 18 bases between the two germline ends. The CDR3 DNA reads as TGTGCCAGCAGCCAGTTAAAAGGAGTTCCGTCCTACGAGCAGTACTTC. Protein sequence: CASSQLKGVPSYEQYF.

The chain carries TRBV5-1 and TRBJ2-3; no definite D call. Trimming took 0 bases from V and 2 from J, leaving 7 bases between them. The germline V gene has CDR1 SGHRS and CDR2 YFSETQ. The CDR3 has 14 residues. In DNA form, the CDR3 reads TGCGCCAGCAGCTTGGTGTCCTTCACAGATACGCAGTATTTT. Its protein is CASSLVSFTDTQYF.

The chain combines TRBV5-1 with TRBJ2-1; 8 nucleotides line up with TRBD2. Trimming took 5 bases from V and 8 from J; bases not matched to a gene: 6. The CDR3 is 13 amino acids. Germline V gene lookup returns CDR1 SGHRS and CDR2 YFSETQ. This CDR3 reads CASRREVQDEQFF. CDR3 in DNA: TGCGCCAGCAGGCGGGAGGTCCAGGATGAGCAGTTCTTC. Filled out from reference TRBV5-1 and TRBJ2-1, the complete variable domain reads KAGVTQTPRYLIKTRGQQVTLSCSPISGHRSVSWYQQTPGQGLQFLFEYFSETQRNKGNFPGRFSGRQFSNSRSEMNVSTLELGDSALYLCASRREVQDEQFFGPGTRLTVL.